Listed below are T cell receptor beta chains from one sample, sequenced in a study of CD8 T cells in Susac syndrome. TCRdb analysed the immunoSEQ multiplex PCR reads with MiXCR anew, one entry per CDR3 protein. This sample has approximately 100,000 distinct CDR3 sequences; 85% to 95% occur once, and the top ten carry over 0.1%. The source material was CD8+ T cells from PBMCs. The receptors were gathered from a human donor in good health. Both conserved end residues are part of each CDR3. D genes are given only for firm matches. Rows give clone size only sometimes, using once, few, many, or a class for an expanded clone.

v_call,d_call,j_call,clone_size,cdr3_nt,cdr3_aa
TRBV29-1,-,TRBJ1-1,-,TGCAGTGACTGGGTAGGAGGGTTCACTGAAGCTTTCTTT,CSDWVGGFTEAFF
TRBV5-1,-,TRBJ2-2,once,TGCGCCAGCAGCTTGGATGCCACCGGGGAGCTGTTTTTT,CASSLDATGELFF
TRBV20-1,-,TRBJ1-2,-,TGCAGTGCTAGAAACGGGGAGGGCTATGGCTACACCTTC,CSARNGEGYGYTF
TRBV19,-,TRBJ1-1,-,TGTGCCAGTAGTATTAGACCAAACACTGAAGCTTTCTTT,CASSIRPNTEAFF
TRBV7-6,TRBD2,TRBJ2-5,-,TGTGCCAGCAGCTCGACTAGCGGGAGCCCCGGGGAGACCCAGTACTTC,CASSSTSGSPGETQYF
TRBV3-1,-,TRBJ1-4,-,TGTGCCAGCAGCCAGTTGGGGCGGGAGCAGCTGTTTTTT,CASSQLGREQLFF
TRBV5-1,TRBD2,TRBJ2-1,-,TGCGCCAGCAGCTTTGGGACTAGCGGGAGGGCCAGAGATGAGCAGTTCTTC,CASSFGTSGRARDEQFF
TRBV20-1,TRBD1,TRBJ2-2,-,TGCAGTGCTAAACAGGGGACCGGGGAGCTGTTTTTT,CSAKQGTGELFF
TRBV2,-,TRBJ2-1,once,TGTGCCAGCATCCGCGGAGTAGCGGCCTCTTACAATGAGCAGTTCTTC,CASIRGVAASYNEQFF
TRBV6-5,-,TRBJ1-6,-,TGTGCCAGCAGTTACTCAGACAGGTTGAGCTCCTATAATTCACCCCTCCACTTT,CASSYSDRLSSYNSPLHF
TRBV12-3/TRBV12-4,TRBD1,TRBJ1-4,-,TGTGCCAGCAGTTTTAAGGGGATCGGGACAGTCAATGAAAAACTGTTTTTT,CASSFKGIGTVNEKLFF
TRBV5-1,TRBD1,TRBJ1-2,-,TGCGCCAGCAGCCCTCTACAGACAGGGGATGGCTACACCTTC,CASSPLQTGDGYTF
TRBV7-9,TRBD1,TRBJ1-2,-,TGTGCCAGCAGCTTGACCGGGGACAGCCTCTATGGCTACACCTTC,CASSLTGDSLYGYTF